Sequencing of this T cell receptor beta chain was carried out in a study of blood T cell repertoires in COVID-19. About the research overall: COVID-19 samples, acute and convalescent, were from the United States, Italy and Spain. From T cells, B-cell-depleted T cells, or PBMCs came the material, which was cDNA or gDNA.

Seattle-derived patients entered the study during active infection and were followed longitudinally. V was trimmed by 4 bases and J by 6 bases, leaving 16 bases between them. CDR3 length: 15 residues. Germline CDR1 is SEHNR and CDR2 is FQNEAQ (reference sequence). This clone was recorded once. In the authors' methods: Reference gene primer amplification in the assay estimated nucleated cell counts. Data came from immunoSEQ multiplex PCR; TCRdb stores just in-frame clones and leaves some out. The V and J calls and clone size were taken over from that table, and D and trimming were inferred from the DNA. The sample contains over 150,000 clones, approximately 90% of which appear only once.

The origin of this receptor is a middle-aged man with COVID-19, enrolled during active disease. The sequencing sample was made of peripheral blood. The rearrangement uses TRBV7-9 and TRBJ1-3; maybe TRBD1 (6 bases). This CDR3 is CASSSDYRDENTIYF. In DNA form, the CDR3 reads TGTGCCAGCAGCTCTGACTACAGGGACGAAAACACCATATATTTT.